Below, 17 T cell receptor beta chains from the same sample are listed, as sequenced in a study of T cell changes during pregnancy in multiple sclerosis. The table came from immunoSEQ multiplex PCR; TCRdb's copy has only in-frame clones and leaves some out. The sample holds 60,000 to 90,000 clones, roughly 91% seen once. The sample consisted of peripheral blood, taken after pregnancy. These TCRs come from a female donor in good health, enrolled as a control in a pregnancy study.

As DNA, the CDR3 is TGTGCCAGCAGCTACTTCAGAGGAGGCGCTGAAGCTTTCTTT. This gives the protein CASSYFRGGAEAFF. The chain joins TRBV7-9 to TRBJ1-1; D is unclear. The CDR3 spans 14 residues. Looked up from germline, CDR1 is SEHNR and CDR2 is FQNEAQ (reference sequence). Trimming shortened V by 4 bases and J by 6 bases, and 15 bases separated the two germline ends. The whole variable domain, remainder taken from reference TRBV7-9 and TRBJ1-1, is DTGVSQNPRHKITKRGQNVTFRCDPISEHNRLYWYRQTLGQGPEFLTYFQNEAQLEKSRLLSDRFSAERPKGSFSTLEIQRTEQGDSAMYLCASSYFRGGAEAFFGQGTRLTVV.

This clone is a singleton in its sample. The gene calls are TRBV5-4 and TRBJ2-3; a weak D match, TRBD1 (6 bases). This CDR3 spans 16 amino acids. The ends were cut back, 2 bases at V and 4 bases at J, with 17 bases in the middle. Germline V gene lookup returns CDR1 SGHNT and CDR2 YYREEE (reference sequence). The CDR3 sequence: CASSLPLRRGADTQYF. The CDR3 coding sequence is TGTGCCAGCAGCTTACCCCTTCGCAGGGGCGCAGATACGCAGTATTTT.

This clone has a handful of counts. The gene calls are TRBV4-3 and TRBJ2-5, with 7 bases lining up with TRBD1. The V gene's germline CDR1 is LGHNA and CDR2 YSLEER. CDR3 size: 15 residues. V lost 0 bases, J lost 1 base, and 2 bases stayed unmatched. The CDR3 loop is CASSQDGDSQETQYF. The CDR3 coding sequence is TGCGCCAGCAGCCAAGATGGGGACAGCCAAGAGACCCAGTACTTC.

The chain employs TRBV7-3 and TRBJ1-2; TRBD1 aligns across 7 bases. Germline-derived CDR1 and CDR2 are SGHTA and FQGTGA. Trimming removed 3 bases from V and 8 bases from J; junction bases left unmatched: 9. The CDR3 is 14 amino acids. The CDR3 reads CASSLTGWGGGYTF. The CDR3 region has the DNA TGTGCCAGCAGCTTGACAGGGTGGGGCGGGGGCTACACCTTC.

This CDR3 is CASSLYGQGRETQYF. CDR3 sequence (DNA): TGTGCCAGCAGCTTGTATGGACAGGGGCGTGAGACCCAGTACTTC. The chain uses TRBV5-6 and TRBJ2-5, with TRBD1 identical over 9 bases. CDR3 size: 15 residues. The V and J ends lost 1 base and 5 bases, in that order; junction bases with no gene match: 6. Per the germline V gene, CDR1 is SGHDT and CDR2 is YYEEEE.

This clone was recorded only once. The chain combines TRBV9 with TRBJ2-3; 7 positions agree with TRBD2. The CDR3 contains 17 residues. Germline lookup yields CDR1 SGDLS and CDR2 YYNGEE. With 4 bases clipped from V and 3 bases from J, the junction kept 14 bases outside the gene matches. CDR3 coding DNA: TGTGCCAGCAGCCCCCAGGTGGGGAGCGGGGCAACAGATACGCAGTATTTT. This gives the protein CASSPQVGSGATDTQYF.

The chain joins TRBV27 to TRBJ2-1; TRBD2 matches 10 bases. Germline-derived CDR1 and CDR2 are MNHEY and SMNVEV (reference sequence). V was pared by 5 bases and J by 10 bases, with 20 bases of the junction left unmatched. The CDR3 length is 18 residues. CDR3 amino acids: CASSETSPLAGVPEEQFF. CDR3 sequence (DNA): TGTGCCAGCAGTGAAACCAGCCCTCTAGCGGGAGTTCCGGAGGAGCAGTTCTTC.

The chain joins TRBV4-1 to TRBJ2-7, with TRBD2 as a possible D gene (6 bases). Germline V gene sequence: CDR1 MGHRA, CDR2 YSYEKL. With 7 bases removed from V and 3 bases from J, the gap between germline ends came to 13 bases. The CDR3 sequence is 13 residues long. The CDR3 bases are TGCGCCAGCAATAACGGGGGTTTCTACGAGCAGTACTTC. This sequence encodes CASNNGGFYEQYF.

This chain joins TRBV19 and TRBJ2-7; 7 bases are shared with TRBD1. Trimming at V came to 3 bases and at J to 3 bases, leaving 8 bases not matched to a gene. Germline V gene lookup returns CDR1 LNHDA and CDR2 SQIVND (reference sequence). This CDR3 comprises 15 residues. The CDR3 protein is CASSIETGRRYEQYF. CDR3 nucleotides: TGTGCCAGTAGTATTGAGACAGGGCGTCGCTACGAGCAGTACTTC.

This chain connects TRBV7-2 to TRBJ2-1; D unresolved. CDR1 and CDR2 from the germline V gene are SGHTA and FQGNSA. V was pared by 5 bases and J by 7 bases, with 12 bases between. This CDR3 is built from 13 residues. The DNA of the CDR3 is TGTGCCAGCAGCCAAAGACTGATAAATGAGCAGTTCTTC. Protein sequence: CASSQRLINEQFF.

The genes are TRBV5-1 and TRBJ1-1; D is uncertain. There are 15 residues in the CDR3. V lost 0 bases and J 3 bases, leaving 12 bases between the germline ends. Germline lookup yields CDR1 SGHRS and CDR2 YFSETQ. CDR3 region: CASSLGRVWDTEAFF. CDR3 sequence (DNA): TGCGCCAGCAGCTTGGGGCGGGTTTGGGACACTGAAGCTTTCTTT.

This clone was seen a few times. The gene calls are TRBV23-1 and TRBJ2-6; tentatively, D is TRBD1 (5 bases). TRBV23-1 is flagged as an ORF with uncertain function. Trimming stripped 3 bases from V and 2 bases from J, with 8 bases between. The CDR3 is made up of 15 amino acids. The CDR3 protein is CASSHVDTGANVLTF. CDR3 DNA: TGCGCCAGCAGTCATGTGGACACTGGGGCCAACGTCCTGACTTTC.

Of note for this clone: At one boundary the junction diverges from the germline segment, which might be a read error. Written as DNA, the CDR3 is TGTGCTAGCAGCTTAGATGCAGGGCGAGAGACCCAGTACTTC. Its translation is CASSLDAGRETQYF. The chain couples TRBV7-7 to TRBJ2-5; a weak D match, TRBD1 (5 bases). The CDR3 has 14 amino acids. Germline values: CDR1 SSHAT, CDR2 FNYEAQ (reference sequence).

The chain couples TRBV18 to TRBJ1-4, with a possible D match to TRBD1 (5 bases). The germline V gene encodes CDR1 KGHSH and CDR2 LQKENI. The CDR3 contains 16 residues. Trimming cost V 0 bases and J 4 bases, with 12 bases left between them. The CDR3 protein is CASSPPVGGINEKLFF. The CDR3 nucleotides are TGTGCCAGCTCACCACCAGTCGGGGGAATTAATGAAAAACTGTTTTTT.

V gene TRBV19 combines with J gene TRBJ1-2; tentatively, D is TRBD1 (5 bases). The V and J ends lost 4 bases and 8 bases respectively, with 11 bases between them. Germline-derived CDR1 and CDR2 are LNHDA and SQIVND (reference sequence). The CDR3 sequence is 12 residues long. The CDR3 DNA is TGTGCCAGTAGTACGGGGGTAAAGGGCTACACCTTC. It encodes CASSTGVKGYTF.

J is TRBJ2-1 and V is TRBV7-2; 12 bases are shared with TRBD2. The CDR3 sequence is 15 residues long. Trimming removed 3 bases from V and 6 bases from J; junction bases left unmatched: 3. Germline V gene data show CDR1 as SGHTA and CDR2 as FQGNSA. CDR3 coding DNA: TGTGCCAGCAGCTTCGCGGGACTAGCGGGCAATGAGCAGTTCTTC. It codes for CASSFAGLAGNEQFF.

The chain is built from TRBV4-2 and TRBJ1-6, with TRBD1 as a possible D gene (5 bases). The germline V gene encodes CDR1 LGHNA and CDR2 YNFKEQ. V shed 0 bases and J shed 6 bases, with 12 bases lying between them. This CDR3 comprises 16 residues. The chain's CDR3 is CASSQDHGGLNSPLHF. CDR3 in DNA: TGTGCCAGCAGCCAAGATCACGGGGGACTTAATTCACCCCTCCACTTT.